This T cell receptor beta chain was identified during a study of cytomegalovirus exposure and HLA in healthy donors. CDR1 is SGHAT and CDR2 is FQNNGV in the germline V gene. Trimming stripped 5 bases from V and 0 bases from J, with 23 bases between. The length of the CDR3 is 19 residues. The primer mix had 60 Vbeta and 13 Jbeta primers. The protocol was immunoSEQ multiplex PCR, while the TCRdb copy is restricted to in-frame clones and leaves out a portion. Of approximately 190,000 clones listed, roughly 87% were seen once; the top ten hold around 0.99%. The chain is built from TRBV11-2 and TRBJ2-1; tentatively, D is TRBD2 (6 bases). Sequences were obtained from PBMCs. The sequence was obtained from a boy aged 2 to 9 in good health and CMV-seronegative. This CDR3 reads CASSRTTPILASSYNEQFF. The CDR3 DNA is TGTGCCAGCAGCCGAACGACCCCGATTCTAGCGAGCTCCTACAATGAGCAGTTCTTC.